These T cell receptor beta chains were read from a single sample in a study of blood T cell repertoires in COVID-19. TCRdb's table, derived via immunoSEQ multiplex PCR, lists solely in-frame clones and lacks some. Found here are 150,000 to 200,000 clones, 87% of them singletons; the top ten hold approximately 21%. The specimen was peripheral blood. The receptor set was obtained from a man aged 60 to 75 with active or convalescent COVID-19. Each CDR3 is given with its conserved first and last residue. A D gene is named only where the DNA matches it firmly. Only some rows state a clone size, as once, few, many or a class for expanded clones.

>-|TRBJ2-6|-|TRBV3-1/TRBV3-2
TGTGCCAGCACGTCAGTGCCCTCTGGGGCCAACGTCCTGACTTTC
CASTSVPSGANVLTF
>-|TRBJ2-7|-|TRBV14
TGTGCCAGCAGCCCCCATGGGGCAGGCGAGCAGTACTTC
CASSPHGAGEQYF
>-|TRBJ2-5|-|TRBV7-9
TGTGCCAGCAGCTTACGGGGAGAAGAGACCCAGTACTTC
CASSLRGEETQYF
>-|TRBJ1-5|-|TRBV2
TGTGCCAGCAGTTTACAGGGAAACGGTCAGCCCCAGCATTTT
CASSLQGNGQPQHF
>-|TRBJ1-5|-|TRBV30
TGTGCCTGGAGTGTTGGGCAATATAGCAATCAGCCCCAGCATTTT
CAWSVGQYSNQPQHF
>-|TRBJ2-2|TRBD2|TRBV18
TGTGCCAGCTCGAGCGTCGGGGGGGCGACCACCGGGGAGCTGTTTTTT
CASSSVGGATTGELFF
>-|TRBJ1-1|TRBD1|TRBV5-5
TGTGCCAGCAGCCTTCGACAGGGTTTGAACACTGAAGCTTTCTTT
CASSLRQGLNTEAFF
>-|TRBJ2-5|-|TRBV6-2/TRBV6-3
TGTGCCAGCAGCCTCCTAGCCCTACAAGAGACCCAGTACTTC
CASSLLALQETQYF
>-|TRBJ1-1|-|TRBV18
TGTGCCAGCTCAAGGACAGAGAACACTGAAGCTTTCTTT
CASSRTENTEAFF
>-|TRBJ1-2|-|TRBV10-2
TGCGCCAGCGGAGACGGAAACTATGGCTACACCTTC
CASGDGNYGYTF
>-|TRBJ2-3|TRBD2|TRBV9
TGTGCCAGCAGCGTACACCCGCGCGCGGGGGGGGATACGCAGTATTTT
CASSVHPRAGGDTQYF
>-|TRBJ2-4|TRBD1|TRBV6-1
TGTGCCAGCAGTGAGACAGGGGGCAGAAACATTCAGTACTTC
CASSETGGRNIQYF
>-|TRBJ1-2|-|TRBV30
TGTGCCTGGAGTGTTAATTTGGGCTACACCTTC
CAWSVNLGYTF
>-|TRBJ1-1|-|TRBV29-1
TGCAGCGTTGTTTTACACAGGGTGAACACTGAAGCTTTCTTT
CSVVLHRVNTEAFF
>-|TRBJ1-2|TRBD1|TRBV5-1
TGCGCCAGCAGCCAAGGGACAGGGGATGGCTACACCTTC
CASSQGTGDGYTF
>-|TRBJ1-3|-|TRBV13
TGTGCCAGCAGAGTTAGATCTGGAAACACCATATATTTT
CASRVRSGNTIYF
>-|TRBJ1-3|-|TRBV6-1
TGTGCCAGCAGTGAACAGAACTCTGGAAACACCATATATTTT
CASSEQNSGNTIYF
>-|TRBJ2-7|TRBD1|TRBV2
TGTGCCAGCATTGGAACAGGGGACGGGTACGAGCAGTACTTC
CASIGTGDGYEQYF
>-|TRBJ1-5|TRBD1|TRBV20-1
TGCAGTGCTAGTACAGGGGCCGGGCAGCCCCAGCATTTT
CSASTGAGQPQHF
>-|TRBJ1-6|-|TRBV21-1
TGTGCCAGCAATACCTTTGACAGGGACTCCTATAATTCACCCCTCCACTTT
CASNTFDRDSYNSPLHF
>-|TRBJ2-7|-|TRBV30
TGTGCCTGGAGTGTACAGGGCTACGAGCAGTACTTC
CAWSVQGYEQYF
>-|TRBJ2-3|TRBD2|TRBV7-2
TGTGCCAGCAGCTTAGGACTAGCGGGGGATTTGGATACGCAGTATTTT
CASSLGLAGDLDTQYF
>-|TRBJ1-4|-|TRBV7-9
TGTGCCAGCAGCTTAGGGGGAGGTAGCAATGAAAAACTGTTTTTT
CASSLGGGSNEKLFF
>-|TRBJ1-2|TRBD1|TRBV5-1
TGCGCCAGCAGCTTCGGACAGGGCGGCTACACCTTC
CASSFGQGGYTF
>-|TRBJ1-5|-|TRBV21-1
TGTGCCAGCAGCAAAGGACGGCAGGATAGCAATCAGCCCCAGCATTTT
CASSKGRQDSNQPQHF
>-|TRBJ2-7|TRBD2|TRBV5-1
TGCGCCAGCAGCTGGATGACTAGCGGGGTCGGCGAGCAGTACTTC
CASSWMTSGVGEQYF
>-|TRBJ2-5|TRBD2|TRBV18
TGTGCCAGCTCACCTCTTCGGGGGGGCCAAGAGACCCAGTACTTC
CASSPLRGGQETQYF
>-|TRBJ1-1|TRBD1|TRBV19
TGTGCCAGTACAGAGGGCAGGGGGGTGAACACTGAAGCTTTCTTT
CASTEGRGVNTEAFF
>-|TRBJ1-1|TRBD1|TRBV5-1
TGCGCCAGCAGCACGGCACAGGGGACGGGGACTGAAGCTTTCTTT
CASSTAQGTGTEAFF
>-|TRBJ1-5|-|TRBV7-3
TGTGCCAGCAGCTTTGTATCTAGGCGGTCAACGCATTTT
CASSFVSRRSTHF
>-|TRBJ2-7|-|TRBV6-5
TGTGCCAGCAGGGAGGGTCCAAGCTCCTACGAGCAGTACTTC
CASREGPSSYEQYF
>-|TRBJ2-1|-|TRBV3-1/TRBV3-2
TGTGCCAGCAGCCCCCTCTCTAGGGAGCAGTTCTTC
CASSPLSREQFF
>-|TRBJ2-1|-|TRBV5-1
TGCGCCAGCAGCGTGACTAGCAATGAGCAGTTCTTC
CASSVTSNEQFF
>-|TRBJ1-2|-|TRBV30
TGTGCCTGGAGTGTACTGAAGGGCTACACCTTC
CAWSVLKGYTF
>few|TRBJ1-1|-|TRBV10-3
TGTGCCATCAGTGAGACAACAGGGAACACTGAAGCTTTCTTT
CAISETTGNTEAFF
>-|TRBJ2-7|-|TRBV5-1
TGCGCCAGCAGCTTGGTTCACTACGAGCAGTACTTC
CASSLVHYEQYF
>few|TRBJ1-2|TRBD1|TRBV5-5
TGTGCCAGCAGCTCGTTTTCAGACAGGGGAGGCTACACCTTC
CASSSFSDRGGYTF
>-|TRBJ1-5|-|TRBV5-4
TGTGCCAGCAGCTTGGTCGTCCTAACAGTACAGCTCAATCAGCCCCAGCATTTT
CASSLVVLTVQLNQPQHF
>few|TRBJ2-1|-|TRBV11-2
TGTGCCAGCAGCTTAGAGGCTCACGCTTACAATGAGCAGTTCTTC
CASSLEAHAYNEQFF
>-|TRBJ2-7|TRBD1|TRBV3-1/TRBV3-2
TGTGCCAGCAGCCAATTTAGCTGGGACAGGGGATATTACGAGCAGTACTTC
CASSQFSWDRGYYEQYF
>once|TRBJ2-2|-|TRBV5-1
TGCGCCAGCAGCGCAACCGGGACTGGGGAGCTGTTTTTT
CASSATGTGELFF
>-|TRBJ2-3|TRBD2|TRBV3-1/TRBV3-2
TGTGCCAGCAGCCCCAGCGGGGGGGCAGGAGATACGCAGTATTTT
CASSPSGGAGDTQYF
>-|TRBJ2-2|TRBD2|TRBV6-5
TGTGCCAGCAACCTCGGGGGGGCGGGCACCGGGGAGCTGTTTTTT
CASNLGGAGTGELFF
>once|TRBJ1-2|-|TRBV5-1
TGCGCCAGCAGCTTAGAGGGTCCGGTAGAGGTTAACTATGGCTACACCTTC
CASSLEGPVEVNYGYTF
>-|TRBJ1-1|-|TRBV19
TGTGCCAGTAGTATAGGGGGGGTTAACACTGAAGCTTTCTTT
CASSIGGVNTEAFF
>-|TRBJ2-5|TRBD1|TRBV5-3
TGTGCCAGAAGCTTACGGGACAGGGGCGTCAGAACCCAAGAGACCCAGTACTTC
CARSLRDRGVRTQETQYF
>-|TRBJ1-2|TRBD1|TRBV11-2
TGTGCCAGCAGCCCCGGACAGGCACGGGGATATGGCTACACCTTC
CASSPGQARGYGYTF
>-|TRBJ2-7|TRBD1|TRBV7-9
TGTGCCAGCAGCGGAACCGGGACAGGGCTCTACGAGCAGTACTTC
CASSGTGTGLYEQYF
>-|TRBJ1-3|-|TRBV7-6
TGTGCCAGCAGCTTAGCGGGAGGGTCCTCTGGAAACACCATATATTTT
CASSLAGGSSGNTIYF
>-|TRBJ2-3|-|TRBV9
TGTGCCAGCAAACGTGCTCTACAGGCCCCAGATACGCAGTATTTT
CASKRALQAPDTQYF